This TCR beta chain was observed in a study of regulatory T cells in long-lasting Graves disease. This clonotype was detected ten times or more. iRepertoire HTBI primers and Arm-PCR of CDR3 regions built TCR beta libraries. TCRdb reprocessed the multiplex PCR reads with MiXCR, giving one entry per CDR3 protein. The sample lists 350,000 to 450,000 distinct CDR3 sequences, around 16% seen once, with over 7% in the top ten. V was shortened by 4 bases and J by 1 base, with 20 bases between the two germline ends. CDR3 length: 19 amino acids. The germline V gene encodes CDR1 MNHEY and CDR2 SVGEGT. The time point here: newly diagnosed GD, antithyroid drugs for less than 3 months. Extracted RNA from PBMCs served as the source of the TCR library. EDTA tubes received around 9 milliliters of drawn peripheral blood. This sample was shared with a second study, whose subject was T cells in Graves' hyperthyroidism and ophthalmopathy. From that second work: The hyperthyroidism was newly diagnosed and had lasted under 2 months; the patients were aged 18 to 65. Stable hyperthyroidism was told apart from ophthalmopathy by a model built on 13 V-J features. Ophthalmopathy was model-predicted a median roughly 6.5 months pre-onset.

Sequenced material: peripheral blood mononuclear cells (PBMCs), taken at new diagnosis, from a patient treated with antithyroid drugs. The chain couples TRBV6-2 or TRBV6-3 to TRBJ2-6; D is tentatively TRBD1 or TRBD2 (6 bases each). The clonotype originates from a woman aged 35 to 49 with Graves disease. The CDR3 here is CASSLTAWGAQSGANVLTF. The CDR3 bases are TGTGCCAGCAGTTTGACGGCCTGGGGGGCGCAATCTGGGGCCAACGTCCTGACTTTC.